This TCR beta chain was recorded in a study of molecular identifiers for immune sequencing clone quantification (dated by TCRdb to 2017 to 2018). Study-level background: For a replicate experiment, the RNA from either approximately 20,000 or 100,000 naive CD8 T cells was divided into five aliquots, and four of those aliquots went on to sequencing. This methods study benchmarked molecular-identifier clustering-based TCR repertoire sequencing (MIDCIRS) and TCR RNA copy counting, using CD8 T cells to do so.

Libraries were constructed by PCR. Data came from an Illumina HiSeq 4000. Bulk TCR libraries were made following a previously described method, with the TCR primers given in Table S5. The Qiagen AllPrep DNA/RNA kit was used to purify total RNA. Before analysis, reads from multiple sequencing runs of the same library were pooled. Per the source publication's procedure: Reads were retained only if the reads had an exact TCR constant sequence, and the retained reads were trimmed to 150 nt and grouped according to their 12-nt molecular barcodes. Reads inside each barcode group were sub-clustered using a 15% Levenshtein threshold, and a quality-weighted consensus sequence was constructed for each RNA molecule. Non-functional sequences were filtered out, along with any lower-count sequence sitting one edit away from another sequence. On the basis of fitting two negative binomial distributions, barcode sub-clusters with fewer than 20% of the maximum read count were discarded. The raw public reads went through TCRdb reprocessing: fastp at Q25, MiXCR clone calling, in-frame beta chains kept. Under each unique CDR3 protein, matching rows form one entry showing the most common genes and DNA. None of the V and J calls come from the authors' own analysis; TCRdb made them. In this sample the table shows about 65,000 distinct CDR3 sequences, roughly 20% of which occur a single time. Of the sample, roughly 1.6% falls within the top ten clones.

Worth noting for this clonotype: Its antigen is not yet known. No much larger clone is present one base from it, and per-base qualities are unavailable.

Overall study results and their limits: When barcode sub-clustering was not used, chimeric consensus sequences inflated TCR diversity, with chimeras reaching as high as 47%. The sizes of highly expanded clones could end up underestimated when identical TCR molecules share a barcode. A single cell's worth of spiked-in Jurkat TCR RNA was reported detectable even among 750,000 to 1,000,000 naive CD8 T cells. Clones above 20 RNA copies held over 98% of molecules in CMV-specific effector cells but under 1% in naive cells. The naive libraries included spiked-in Jurkat TCR RNA (fewer than 11 copies' worth), and this Jurkat TCR RNA is not part of the donor repertoire. Modeling gave 3 to 3.5 recovered TCR RNA copies per cell versus about 10 by digital PCR, implying 25% to 30% capture efficiency.

V is clipped by 0 bases and J by 7 bases, and the sequence between their germline boundaries is 19 bases long. For CDR1 and CDR2, the germline V gene lists SGDLS and YYNGEE. Including the terminal cysteine and phenylalanine, the CDR3 comprises 16 residues. Only the CDR3 portion is preserved as DNA: 48 bases, with reading frame beginning at the first base. Naive CD8 T cell libraries were made from approximately 20,000 to 1,000,000 sorted cells using 10%, 30% or 50% of purified RNA. Naive CD8 T cells were FACS-sorted as CD8+CD4-CCR7+CD45RA+ on a BD FACSAria II into RLT Plus buffer. To test detection sensitivity, Jurkat RNA equivalent to roughly nine TCR copies was spiked into samples of roughly 20,000-1,000,000 naive CD8 T cells. CD8 T cells were enriched using RosetteSep CD8+ T Cell Enrichment Cocktail and Ficoll-Paque, and the enriched cells then underwent ACK red cell lysis.

The receptor was derived from a human donor in good health. Some libraries in this study had Jurkat cell RNA spiked in. The V gene is TRBV9 and the J gene is TRBJ1-2; the D gene is perhaps TRBD1, on 6 matching bases. The sequencing input was naive CD8+ T cells from blood, with Jurkat cell RNA spiked in. Interpreted using the paper, the cell subset or site label stands for: FACS-sorted CD8+CD4-CCR7+CD45RA+ naive T cells. The DNA is TGTGCCAGCAGCGTAGGATCACAGGGAATCGTTACTGGCTACACCTTC. It codes for CASSVGSQGIVTGYTF.